This T cell receptor beta chain was documented in a study of beta chain features in type 1 diabetes. General study findings and limits: It was not settled here whether HLA type affects TCRB rearrangement. In type 1 diabetes patients, VDJ junctions had fewer insertions; deletions at these junctions were more frequent. Type 1 diabetes patients had TCRB CDR3s that were shorter (moderately but significantly so) in all four CD4+ subsets.

It was one heparinised blood draw, averaging approximately 100 mL, that each donor gave. Turning to this clone: Its matching antigen is unknown.

Every bit of the isolated RNA underwent reverse transcription, so sequencing read expressed TCRB transcripts. Clones were sequenced by immunoSEQ multiplex PCR, and TCRdb holds only the in-frame ones, with some missing. This sample has about 320,000 clones; approximately 15% occur once, and the top ten carry around 7%. This clonotype was obtained from a man younger than 45 in good health. Specimen: central memory CD4+ T cells from blood.

The CDR3 DNA sequence: TGTGCCAGCAGTGAAAGCGGGATCCGGGAGCCCCAGCATTTT. The encoded protein is CASSESGIREPQHF. This chain links TRBV6-1 with TRBJ1-5; D unclear. V was pared by 2 bases and J by 8 bases, with 13 bases between. Germline V gives CDR1 MNHNS, CDR2 SASEGT. There are 14 residues in the CDR3.